These T cell receptor beta chains were read from a single sample in a study of cytomegalovirus exposure and HLA in healthy donors. TCRdb's copy holds only in-frame clones and misses some; the assay was immunoSEQ multiplex PCR. The profile shows 150,000 or so clones, approximately 85% of them singletons. Sequenced input: PBMCs. The source of these receptors is a man younger than 30 in good health and CMV-seropositive. Both conserved end residues are part of each CDR3. The D gene is left open where the match is weak. Part of the rows lack a size; the others show once, few, many or a class for expanded clones.

j_call | v_call | clone_size | d_call | cdr3_aa | cdr3_nt
TRBJ2-2 | TRBV4-1 | - | - | CASSQDGGANTGELFF | TGCGCCAGCAGCCAAGATGGAGGAGCGAACACCGGGGAGCTGTTTTTT
TRBJ1-2 | TRBV19 | - | - | CASNGQEDVSYGYTF | TGTGCCAGTAATGGGCAGGAAGATGTTTCCTATGGCTACACCTTC
TRBJ2-7 | TRBV4-1 | - | - | CASSQGTGSEQYF | TGCGCCAGCAGCCAAGGCACAGGGAGCGAGCAGTACTTC
TRBJ2-3 | TRBV11-3 | - | - | CASSLFSGTDTQYF | TGTGCCAGCAGCCTATTTAGCGGCACAGATACGCAGTATTTT
TRBJ2-3 | TRBV4-3 | - | TRBD2 | CASSQDAGLAGTDTQYF | TGCGCCAGCAGCCAAGACGCTGGACTAGCGGGGACAGATACGCAGTATTTT
TRBJ2-1 | TRBV11-1 | - | TRBD1 | CASSAGTGRYLFF | TGTGCCAGCAGCGCAGGGACAGGGAGGTACCTGTTCTTC
TRBJ1-5 | TRBV7-9 | - | - | CASSSAGGNQPQHF | TGTGCCAGCAGCTCCGCAGGGGGCAATCAGCCCCAGCATTTT
TRBJ2-7 | TRBV5-5 | - | - | CASSSPGEQYF | TGTGCCAGCAGCTCACCGGGAGAGCAGTACTTC
TRBJ1-4 | TRBV5-1 | - | TRBD1 | CASSLGDRASEKLFF | TGCGCCAGCAGCTTGGGGGACAGGGCATCTGAAAAACTGTTTTTT
TRBJ2-3 | TRBV5-1 | - | - | CATKLAGTDTQYF | TGCGCCACCAAACTAGCTGGTACAGATACGCAGTATTTT
TRBJ2-1 | TRBV27 | - | - | CASSRGSYNEQFF | TGTGCCAGCAGTCGGGGGTCCTACAATGAGCAGTTCTTC
TRBJ1-2 | TRBV6-5 | - | - | CASSHSGTLDYGYTF | TGTGCCAGCAGTCACTCCGGGACACTGGATTATGGCTACACCTTC
TRBJ2-5 | TRBV7-6 | - | - | CASSLKVAVGGWTKETQYF | TGTGCCAGCAGCTTAAAGGTGGCGGTTGGGGGCTGGACGAAAGAGACCCAGTACTTC
TRBJ2-7 | TRBV13 | once | - | CASRYRDEQYF | TGTGCCAGCAGGTACAGGGACGAGCAGTACTTC
TRBJ2-2 | TRBV18 | - | TRBD1 | CASSEPRTGDTGELFF | TGTGCCAGCTCAGAGCCCAGGACAGGGGACACCGGGGAGCTGTTTTTT